This T cell receptor (beta chain) stems from a study of cytomegalovirus exposure and HLA in healthy donors (dated by TCRdb to 2016 to 2017). For the study in its entirety: An earlier analysis of approximately 600 of the donors reported approximately 300 Gb of sequence data and 117 million unique TCR beta sequences from 150 million to 200 million T cells. The study was designed to test whether signatures of past pathogen exposure could be identified by cataloging public T cell receptors. The study profiled the T cell repertoires of more than 500 subjects by immunosequencing and related them to cytomegalovirus serostatus. To predict cytomegalovirus infection status, the study brought together high-throughput TCR immunosequencing, statistical association of individual TCRs with disease status, and machine learning. Across approximately 420 genotyped donors of the cohort, an average of about 220,000 unique TCR beta nucleotide sequences per donor were sequenced, and approximately 17% of those sequences were non-productive. About 5 DR-DQ haplotypes were handled as single units for association and clustering, since linkage in the cohort was strong. Around 330 gigabases of sequencing data and around 90 million unique TCR sequences made up an early release that covered approximately 650 HLA-typed donors. HLA typing included class I and class II loci at four-digit resolution. To study patterns of TCR occurrence, a later analysis re-analyzed previously published TCR beta repertoires from around 700 donors and added high-resolution HLA genotyping. Rather than drawing on any new phenotypic data, the later analysis identified candidate immune exposures from TCR beta sequences and the way those sequences occurred across donors. Among the roughly 380 genotyped donors, approximately 77% belonged to the genetic ancestry cluster associated with self-reported Caucasian donors. Donor age, sex, ethnicity and CMV serostatus were collected together with the repertoire data. The number of typed donors differed by locus: 629-630 for A, B, C, DRB1 and DQB1; 500 to 550 for DQA1; 600 to 610 for DPA1; and roughly 470 for DPB1. A later genetic analysis took genome-wide SNP genotypes for about 65% of the 666 donors and used that subset as a discovery cohort. Every discovery cohort repertoire had been produced on one sequencing platform. In an earlier analysis of 500 to 650 of the donors, high-throughput TCR beta sequencing was used to judge whether each TCR beta V gene segment behaved as functional or pseudogenic. Along with the roughly 710-subject first cohort, a separate validation cohort of over a hundred different subjects was used.

Libraries were prepared through the immunoSEQ multiplex PCR assay. The multiplex PCR relied on a mix of 60 forward primers for TCR Vbeta segments and 13 reverse primers for TCR Jbeta segments. The CDR3 region of rearranged TCR beta genes was amplified from genomic DNA with a multiplex PCR assay. On the Illumina HiSeq System, the amplified TCR beta libraries were sequenced as 87-base-pair reads. As for the authors' bioinformatics: A later analysis tallied tens of millions of unique TCR beta chains across the approximately 670 repertoires, and around 12 million of those chains were shared by two or more donors. Raw reads were error-corrected and collapsed into unique sequences by a nearest-neighbor algorithm in which closely related sequences were merged to remove PCR and sequencing errors. V, D and J gene segments were assigned by aligning CDR3 sequences to IMGT reference sequences. For a sequence to be retained, a match of at least six nucleotides to both a V gene segment and a J gene segment was required. A rearrangement counted as productive if the CDR3 had no stop codons and remained in frame with V and J, and every other rearrangement counted as non-productive. Following IMGT convention, CDR3 was defined as the stretch from the second conserved V-encoded cysteine up to the conserved J-encoded phenylalanine. In an earlier analysis of approximately 500 of the donors, sequences lacking an unambiguous match to a single V gene segment were excluded. An earlier analysis of almost 600 of the donors classified V segments as functional when productive rearrangements were above 56.7% and as segregating when the standard deviation between donors was above 5%. To diagnose cytomegalovirus status from the catalog of TCR beta chain sequences, a statistical classification framework was built. In a later analysis, TCR nucleotide sequences were compared against IMGT/GENE-DB human TR gene sequences so that V and J genes could be assigned. In a later analysis, CDR3 sequences and most-parsimonious VDJ recombination scenarios were assigned using the TCRdist pipeline. In a later analysis, each TCR beta chain was defined by its CDR3 amino acid sequence together with its V-gene family, and reads without a unique V-gene family were excluded. As a way to deal with suspected cross-contamination and a sequencing artifact, a later analysis dropped hundreds of nucleotide sequences that were highly shared and had low generation probability. A later analysis calculated a clonal expansion index for each public chain from normalized within-repertoire ranks of inferred template counts. In a later analysis, generation probabilities were computed with a VDJ recombination model fitted to out-of-frame rearrangements, and the resulting probabilities were checked against IGoR. In a later analysis, hypergeometric tests were used to score TCR-TCR, TCR-HLA and TCR-CMV co-occurrence, with a repertoire-size bias correction applied to TCR pairs. In a later analysis, false discovery rates were estimated by permuting HLA or CMV assignments 20 times. A later analysis grouped co-occurring TCRs with DBSCAN, adding TCRdist sequence similarity when clustering within HLA-allele-positive subsets. Repertoires with fewer than 30,000 or more than 120,000 public chains were left out of co-occurrence clustering, as were about 5 repertoires with anomalous nucleotide sharing. Not all clones reach the TCRdb copy of this immuneACCESS table, which keeps in-frame sequences only. Checked studies attribute under half of the gap to unresolved V genes and leave the rest unexplained. V and J calls and clone size are those listed in that table; D and trimming were worked out from the DNA. Across this sample there are 150,000 to 200,000 clones, with more than 75% seen only once. Roughly 1.8% of the sample is in the top ten clones.

The cohort was made up of 650 to 700 healthy bone marrow donors. At the time of sampling, all cohort members were nominally healthy, though unrecorded immune exposures were likely present. The donor tested CMV seronegative and was one of the 352 seronegative cohort members. Every donor gave a peripheral blood sample, and the peripheral blood mononuclear cells from that sample were used for TCR beta sequencing. Genomic DNA extraction from the blood cell samples was performed with the Qiagen DNeasy Blood Extraction Kit. The germline V gene provides CDR1 MNHEY and CDR2 SVGAGI. Counted from cysteine to phenylalanine, this CDR3 has 13 amino acids. Only the CDR3 portion is preserved as DNA: 39 bases, with reading frame beginning at the first base. V is trimmed back by 5 bases and J by 6 bases, and the junction contains 3 bases that no gene match accounts for. As regards this clone: This clone's antigen is unknown. No qualities accompany the bases; no much larger clone lies one base away.

Overall study outcomes, separate from this receptor: Most TCR sequences were observed very rarely across donors, whereas some public TCRs were present in many individuals. In a later analysis, 16,951 TCR beta sequences were associated with specific HLA alleles at a false discovery rate of 0.05. The authors suggested that the approach could potentially be generalized to other disease states and immunological phenotypes. When HLA alleles, especially DR and DQ, strongly co-occurred, attributing TCR associations to individual alleles was difficult. Cytomegalovirus status was reported to be diagnosed by the classifier with high specificity and sensitivity in both the original and validation cohorts. Because counts were too low, approximately 18 rarely observed V segments, including chromosome 9 orphons, were excluded from the earlier analysis of 500 to 700 of the donors. Roughly uniform sequencing depth across donors was assumed in presence/absence analyses, although this assumption may not hold. In a later analysis, the rate of TCR association differed among HLA loci, with DRB1 alleles having the most associated TCRs and HLA-C alleles having the fewest. A later analysis reported that several top co-occurrence clusters appeared linked to parvovirus B19, influenza, CMV and Epstein-Barr virus. In the study, approximately 150 TCR beta chains were listed as associated with cytomegalovirus. A further reported finding was that TCR beta sequences accurately predicted the HLA-A and HLA-B alleles for most subjects in the first cohort. In a later genetic analysis, fewer N-insertions in productive TCRs were reported among donors in an Asian-associated ancestry cluster than the roughly 710-donor mean. The cohort was sequenced for TCR beta chains only, and without alpha or paired-chain data the features that could be detected were limited. Because HLA typing was unavailable for some donors at each locus, only the typed subset was used in association tests. The 87-base-pair reads could not distinguish some IMGT-functional V segments, including TRBV6-2 and TRBV6-3, so those segments were excluded. Broadly in line with IMGT annotations, most TCR beta V segments showed up in productive rearrangements about 90% or about 30% of the time in an earlier analysis of roughly 590 of the donors. Most CMV-associated TCR beta chains appeared to be HLA-restricted in a later analysis, and the HLA associations seemed to be driven largely by CMV exposure. In a later genetic analysis, a missense DCLRE1C variant was associated with V-gene and J-gene trimming of TCR beta chains, and the association was replicated in an independent cohort. Linkage disequilibrium might explain the correlated functional status among segregating V segments, but an unknown experimental factor could not be excluded. A group of highly shared sequence variants was considered likely to be a technical artifact of the sequencing pipeline. In vitro tests confirmed that a few of the cytomegalovirus-associated TCR beta chains recognize cytomegalovirus antigens. The only immune exposure information available for the cohort was CMV serostatus. In a later analysis, HLA-associated TCR beta chains were found to be more clonally expanded and to have lower generation probabilities than equally common non-associated chains.

This clonotype originated in a woman aged 18-29 years in good health and CMV-seronegative. The sample taken for sequencing was PBMCs. The sequence joins TRBV6-5 to TRBJ2-2, and 7 junction bases match TRBD2. The DNA reads as follows: TGTGCCAGCAGTCGTGCGGGAGCCGGGGAGCTGTTTTTT. Its translation is CASSRAGAGELFF.